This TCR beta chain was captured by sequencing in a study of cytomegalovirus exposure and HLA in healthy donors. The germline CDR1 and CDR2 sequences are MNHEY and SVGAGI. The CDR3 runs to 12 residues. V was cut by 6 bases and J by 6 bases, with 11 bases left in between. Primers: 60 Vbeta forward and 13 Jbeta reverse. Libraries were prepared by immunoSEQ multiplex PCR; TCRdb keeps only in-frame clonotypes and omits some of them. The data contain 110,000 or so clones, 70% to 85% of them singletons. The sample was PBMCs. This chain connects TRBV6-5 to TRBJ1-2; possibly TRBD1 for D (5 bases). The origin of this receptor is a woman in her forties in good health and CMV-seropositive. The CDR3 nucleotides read TGTGCCAGCAGGGAGGGGTGGGATGGCTACACCTTC. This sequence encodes CASREGWDGYTF.